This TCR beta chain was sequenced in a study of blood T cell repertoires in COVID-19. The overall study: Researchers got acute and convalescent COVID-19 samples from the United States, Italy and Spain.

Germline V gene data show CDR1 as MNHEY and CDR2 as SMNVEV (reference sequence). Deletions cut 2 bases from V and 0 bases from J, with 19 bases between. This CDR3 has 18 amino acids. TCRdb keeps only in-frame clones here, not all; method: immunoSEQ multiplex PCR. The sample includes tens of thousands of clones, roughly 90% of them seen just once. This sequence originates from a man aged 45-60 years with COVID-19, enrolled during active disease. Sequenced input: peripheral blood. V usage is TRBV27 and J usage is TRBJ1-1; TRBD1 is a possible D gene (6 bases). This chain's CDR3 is CASSLRAGARGMNTEAFF. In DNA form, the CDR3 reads TGTGCCAGCAGTTTACGGGCAGGGGCTCGGGGTATGAACACTGAAGCTTTCTTT.